Listed below are T cell receptor beta chains from one sample, sequenced in a study of T cells in Graves' hyperthyroidism and ophthalmopathy. TCRdb re-derived calls from the multiplex PCR reads in MiXCR, one entry per CDR3 protein. The sample has around 560,000 distinct CDR3 sequences, over 15% seen once. Specimen: blood. These receptors originate from a woman younger than 30 with Graves' hyperthyroidism. CDR3s include the opening cysteine and the closing phenylalanine or tryptophan.

J: TRBJ2-1
V: TRBV5-1
CDR3: CASSLGRSPYNEQFF

J: TRBJ2-3
V: TRBV11-3
CDR3: CASSPKGPGRENTQYF

J: TRBJ2-7
V: TRBV12-3/TRBV12-4
CDR3: CASRYGVIFDEQYF

J: TRBJ2-7
V: TRBV15
CDR3: CATSEEKGYEQYF

J: TRBJ2-2
V: TRBV6-9
CDR3: CASINRATAGELFF

J: TRBJ1-2
V: TRBV4-1
CDR3: CASSQPDGLGGYTF

J: TRBJ2-3
V: TRBV7-9
CDR3: CASRQQWDRTIRGADTQYF

J: TRBJ2-7
V: TRBV4-1
CDR3: CASSQHTDSYEQYF

J: TRBJ1-1
V: TRBV29-1
CDR3: CSASSRVRGTEAFF

J: TRBJ1-4
V: TRBV6-6
CDR3: CASSYSGHATNEKLFF

J: TRBJ2-3
V: TRBV12-3/TRBV12-4
CDR3: CASSLTSWMGGVHSDTQYF

J: TRBJ1-4
V: TRBV29-1
CDR3: CSVAGDRAGGEKLFF

J: TRBJ2-7
V: TRBV4-1
CDR3: CASSLENREVYEQYF

J: TRBJ2-1
V: TRBV10-3
CDR3: CAITGTGSYNEQFF

J: TRBJ2-6
V: TRBV27
CDR3: CASSGATSGGFSGANVLTF

J: TRBJ2-1
V: TRBV24-1
CDR3: CATSEGGINEQFF

J: TRBJ1-6
V: TRBV10-3
CDR3: CAISESANNSPLHF

J: TRBJ2-7
V: TRBV15
CDR3: CATSGTGASSYEQYF

J: TRBJ1-5
V: TRBV15
CDR3: CATSRDGFGQPQHF

J: TRBJ1-1
V: TRBV19
CDR3: CASTSGTGGIPGTEAFF

J: TRBJ2-7
V: TRBV20-1
CDR3: CSAAGTSDYEQYF

J: TRBJ2-7
V: TRBV10-3
CDR3: CAISVQTSGSNEQYF

J: TRBJ2-7
V: TRBV28
CDR3: CASSFVKVTYEQYF

J: TRBJ1-6
V: TRBV28
CDR3: CASSGYSPLHF

J: TRBJ2-7
V: TRBV27
CDR3: CASSLGTGGRSYEQYF

J: TRBJ2-2
V: TRBV5-5
CDR3: CASSRGLAGDTGELFF

J: TRBJ2-7
V: TRBV7-9
CDR3: CASSNGPGTSYEQYF

J: TRBJ2-3
V: TRBV27
CDR3: CAVWEEDTDTQYF

J: TRBJ1-5
V: TRBV6-1
CDR3: CASSEAQQNGHQPQHF

J: TRBJ2-3
V: TRBV7-8
CDR3: CASSPLAGTSGAPDTQYF

J: TRBJ1-2
V: TRBV5-1
CDR3: CASSQAGSNYGYTF

J: TRBJ1-5
V: TRBV10-3
CDR3: CAISGTGGQPQHF

J: TRBJ2-1
V: TRBV14
CDR3: CASAPVAGGYSEQFF

J: TRBJ2-2
V: TRBV5-1
CDR3: CASSLAAGGANTGELFF

J: TRBJ2-1
V: TRBV11-2
CDR3: CASSPRGGGRYNEQFF

J: TRBJ1-1
V: TRBV4-3
CDR3: CASSQRGGAVGTEAFF

J: TRBJ2-3
V: TRBV13
CDR3: CASSTRGGTDTQYF

J: TRBJ2-3
V: TRBV11-3
CDR3: CASSFKGSGPSTDTQYF

J: TRBJ2-1
V: TRBV10-1
CDR3: CASSRAGTYNEQFF

J: TRBJ1-1
V: TRBV12-3/TRBV12-4
CDR3: CASSLRSRTPNTEAFF

J: TRBJ2-5
V: TRBV7-2
CDR3: CASSRDGPTQYF

J: TRBJ2-2
V: TRBV27
CDR3: CASTQPGQLNTGELFF

J: TRBJ1-1
V: TRBV20-1
CDR3: CSARRPRGGTEAFF

J: TRBJ1-1
V: TRBV4-3
CDR3: CASSQEPAGTGNTEAFF

J: TRBJ1-5
V: TRBV28
CDR3: CAISNRGRQPQHF

J: TRBJ2-1
V: TRBV20-1
CDR3: CTIAEGSSYNEQFF